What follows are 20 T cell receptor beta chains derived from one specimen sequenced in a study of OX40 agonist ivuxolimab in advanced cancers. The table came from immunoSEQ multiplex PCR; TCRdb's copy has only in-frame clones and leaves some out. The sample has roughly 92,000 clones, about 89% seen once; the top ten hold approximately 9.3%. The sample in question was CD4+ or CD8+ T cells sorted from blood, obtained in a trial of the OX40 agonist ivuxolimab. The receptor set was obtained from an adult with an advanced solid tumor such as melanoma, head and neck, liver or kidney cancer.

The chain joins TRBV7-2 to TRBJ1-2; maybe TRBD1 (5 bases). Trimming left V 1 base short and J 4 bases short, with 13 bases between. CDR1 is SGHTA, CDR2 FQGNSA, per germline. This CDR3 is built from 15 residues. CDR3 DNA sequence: TGTGCCAGCAGCTTAGTCCCTGGACACATCTATGGCTACACCTTC. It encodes CASSLVPGHIYGYTF.

The CDR3 reads CASSLGTGGGRGQETQYF. DNA of the CDR3: TGTGCCAGCAGTTTAGGAACAGGGGGCGGCCGGGGACAAGAGACCCAGTACTTC. The V gene is TRBV27, the J gene TRBJ2-5, with 9 bases identical to TRBD1. The CDR3 runs to 18 residues. V gave up 2 bases and J gave up 2 bases; unmatched junction bases: 12. Germline CDR1 is MNHEY and CDR2 is SMNVEV (reference sequence).

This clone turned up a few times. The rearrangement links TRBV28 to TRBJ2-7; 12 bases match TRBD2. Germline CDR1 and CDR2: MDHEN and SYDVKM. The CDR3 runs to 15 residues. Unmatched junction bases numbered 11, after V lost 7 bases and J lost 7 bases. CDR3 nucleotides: TGTGCCAGCACCGGCGGACTAGCGGGATTGGGAGAGCAGTACTTC. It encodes CASTGGLAGLGEQYF.

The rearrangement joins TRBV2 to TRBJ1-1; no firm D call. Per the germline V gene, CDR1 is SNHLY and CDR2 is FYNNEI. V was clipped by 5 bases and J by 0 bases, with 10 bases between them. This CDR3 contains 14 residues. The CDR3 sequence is CASSRAGVNTEAFF. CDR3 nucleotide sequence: TGTGCCAGCAGTAGGGCAGGTGTGAACACTGAAGCTTTCTTT. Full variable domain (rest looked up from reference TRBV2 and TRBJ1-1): EPEVTQTPSHQVTQMGQEVILRCVPISNHLYFYWYRQILGQKVEFLVSFYNNEISEKSEIFDDQFSVERPDGSNFTLKIRSTKLEDSAMYFCASSRAGVNTEAFFGQGTRLTVV.

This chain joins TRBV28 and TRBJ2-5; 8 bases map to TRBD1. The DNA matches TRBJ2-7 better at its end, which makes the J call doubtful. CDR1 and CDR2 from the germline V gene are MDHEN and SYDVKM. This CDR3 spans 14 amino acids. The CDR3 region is CASKALTGVYEQYF. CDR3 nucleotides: TGTGCCAGCAAGGCCTTGACAGGGGTGTACGAGCAGTACTTC.

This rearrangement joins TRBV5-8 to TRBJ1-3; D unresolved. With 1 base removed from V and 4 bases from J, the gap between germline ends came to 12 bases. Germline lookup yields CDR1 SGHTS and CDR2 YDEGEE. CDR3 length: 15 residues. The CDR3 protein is CASSLMSEGGNTIYF. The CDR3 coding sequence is TGTGCCAGCAGCTTGATGTCAGAAGGAGGAAACACCATATATTTT.

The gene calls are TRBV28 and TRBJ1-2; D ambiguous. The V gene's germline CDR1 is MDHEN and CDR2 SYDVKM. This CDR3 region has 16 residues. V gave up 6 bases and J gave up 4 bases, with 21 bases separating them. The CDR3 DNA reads TGTGCCAGCAGCCTAAGAGATGGGCCCACCATCTATGGCTACACCTTC. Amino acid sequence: CASSLRDGPTIYGYTF.

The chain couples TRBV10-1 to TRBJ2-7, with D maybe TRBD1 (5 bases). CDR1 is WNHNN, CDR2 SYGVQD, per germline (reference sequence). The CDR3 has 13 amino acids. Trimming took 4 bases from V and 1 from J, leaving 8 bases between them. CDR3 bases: TGCGCCAGCAGTGTAGGGGTATCCTACGAGCAGTACTTC. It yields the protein CASSVGVSYEQYF.

CDR3 in amino acids: CASSVAVEGYIQYF. Here the CDR3 DNA reads TGTGCCAGCAGCGTAGCGGTAGAGGGGTACATTCAGTACTTC. The V gene is TRBV9, the J gene TRBJ2-4, with D possibly called TRBD1 or TRBD2 (5 bases each). The V end lost 0 bases, the J end lost 8 bases, and 12 bases lay between the germline ends. The CDR3 consists of 14 residues. Germline V lookup: CDR1 SGDLS, CDR2 YYNGEE.

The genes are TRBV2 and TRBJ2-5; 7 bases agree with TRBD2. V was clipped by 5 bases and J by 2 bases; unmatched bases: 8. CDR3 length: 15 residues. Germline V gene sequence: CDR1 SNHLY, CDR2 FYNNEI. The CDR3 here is CASSQGLPRQETQYF. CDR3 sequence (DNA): TGTGCCAGCAGTCAGGGACTACCCCGACAAGAGACCCAGTACTTC.

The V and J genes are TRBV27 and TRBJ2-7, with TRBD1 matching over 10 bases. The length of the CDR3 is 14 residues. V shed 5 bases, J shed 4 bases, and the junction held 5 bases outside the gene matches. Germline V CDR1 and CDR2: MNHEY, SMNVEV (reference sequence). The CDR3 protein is CASSTRTGGYEQYF. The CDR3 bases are TGTGCCAGCAGTACGCGGACAGGGGGTTACGAGCAGTACTTC.

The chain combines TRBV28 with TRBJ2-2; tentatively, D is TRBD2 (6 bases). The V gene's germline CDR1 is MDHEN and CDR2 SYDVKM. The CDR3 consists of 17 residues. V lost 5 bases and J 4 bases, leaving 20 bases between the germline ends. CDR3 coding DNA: TGTGCCAGCAGTCCACACCTCGGGATAGCGGTCACCGGGGAGCTGTTTTTT. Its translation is CASSPHLGIAVTGELFF.

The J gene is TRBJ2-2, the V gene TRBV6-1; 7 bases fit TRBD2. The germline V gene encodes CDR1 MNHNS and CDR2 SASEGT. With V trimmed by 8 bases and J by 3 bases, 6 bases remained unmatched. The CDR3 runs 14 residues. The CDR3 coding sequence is TGTGCCAGCTCCAGACTAGCAGACACCGGGGAGCTGTTTTTT. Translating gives CASSRLADTGELFF.

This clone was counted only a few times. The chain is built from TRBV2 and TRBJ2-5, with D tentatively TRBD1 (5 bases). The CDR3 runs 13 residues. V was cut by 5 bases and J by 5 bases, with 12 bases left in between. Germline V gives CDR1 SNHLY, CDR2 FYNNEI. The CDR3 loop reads CASSNQGWETQYF. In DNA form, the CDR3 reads TGTGCCAGCAGTAACCAGGGTTGGGAGACCCAGTACTTC.

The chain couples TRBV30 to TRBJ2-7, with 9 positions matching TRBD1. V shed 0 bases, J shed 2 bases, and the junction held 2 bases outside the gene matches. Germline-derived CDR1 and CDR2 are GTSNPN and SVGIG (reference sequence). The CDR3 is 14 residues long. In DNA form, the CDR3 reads TGTGCCTGGAGTGTCCGGACAGGGGCCTACGAGCAGTACTTC. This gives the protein CAWSVRTGAYEQYF.

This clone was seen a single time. CDR3 sequence (DNA): TGTGCCAGTAGTATAGTGGGGTATCTCAATCAGCCCCAGCATTTT. Residues: CASSIVGYLNQPQHF. The V gene is TRBV19, the J gene TRBJ1-5; D remains ambiguous. Trimming stripped 1 base from V and 3 bases from J, with 10 bases between. Germline lookup yields CDR1 LNHDA and CDR2 SQIVND (reference sequence). The CDR3 runs to 15 residues.

The CDR3 protein is CASSSLAGSSGNTIYF. CDR3 sequence (DNA): TGTGCCAGCAGTTCCCTCGCAGGGAGCTCTGGAAACACCATATATTTT. The chain has TRBV6-5 and TRBJ1-3; possibly TRBD1 for D (5 bases). With 4 bases removed from V and 0 bases from J, the gap between germline ends came to 13 bases. The CDR3 loop spans 16 amino acids. CDR1 and CDR2 from the germline V gene are MNHEY and SVGAGI.

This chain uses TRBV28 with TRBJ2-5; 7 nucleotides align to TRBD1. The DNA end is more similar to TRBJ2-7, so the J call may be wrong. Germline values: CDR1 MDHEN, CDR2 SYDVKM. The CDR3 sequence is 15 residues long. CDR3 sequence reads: CASSAHRGSSYEQYF. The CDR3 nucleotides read TGTGCCAGCAGCGCCCACAGGGGATCCTCCTACGAGCAGTACTTC.

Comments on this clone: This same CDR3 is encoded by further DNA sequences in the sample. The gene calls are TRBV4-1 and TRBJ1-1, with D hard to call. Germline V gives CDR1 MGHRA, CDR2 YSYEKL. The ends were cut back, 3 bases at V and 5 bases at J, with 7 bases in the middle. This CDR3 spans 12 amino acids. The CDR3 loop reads CASSHGVTEAFF. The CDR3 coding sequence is TGCGCCAGCAGCCACGGCGTAACTGAAGCTTTCTTT.

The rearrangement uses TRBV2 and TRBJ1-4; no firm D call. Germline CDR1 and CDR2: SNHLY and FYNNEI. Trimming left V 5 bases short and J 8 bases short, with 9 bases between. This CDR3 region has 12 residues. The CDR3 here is CASSFDTEKLFF. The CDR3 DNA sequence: TGTGCCAGCAGTTTCGACACGGAAAAACTGTTTTTT. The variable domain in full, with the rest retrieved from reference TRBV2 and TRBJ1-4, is EPEVTQTPSHQVTQMGQEVILRCVPISNHLYFYWYRQILGQKVEFLVSFYNNEISEKSEIFDDQFSVERPDGSNFTLKIRSTKLEDSAMYFCASSFDTEKLFFGSGTQLSVL.